This T cell receptor beta chain was obtained from a study of blood T cell repertoires in COVID-19. The protocol was immunoSEQ multiplex PCR, while the TCRdb copy is restricted to in-frame clones and leaves out a portion. Among some 240,000 clones, 80% were seen once, and the ten largest hold roughly 13%. This CDR3 has 12 residues. The germline V gene has CDR1 SQVTM and CDR2 ANQGSEA. V lost 4 bases to trimming and J lost 0 bases, with 7 bases between them. Sequenced sample: peripheral blood. The chain joins TRBV29-1 to TRBJ2-7, with D perhaps TRBD1 (5 bases). This TCR was sampled from a human donor in a cohort sampled during active COVID-19. The CDR3 region has the DNA TGCAGCGTTGTACAGGCCTCCTACGAGCAGTACTTC. Amino acids: CSVVQASYEQYF.